Listed below are T cell receptor beta chains from one sample, sequenced in a study of blood T cell repertoires in COVID-19. TCRdb's table, derived via immunoSEQ multiplex PCR, lists solely in-frame clones and lacks some. The data show 150,000 to 170,000 clones, about four fifths seen once. Sequencing was done on a sample of peripheral blood. The receptors stem from a woman aged 55-70 years with acute or convalescent COVID-19. CDR3s include the opening cysteine and the closing phenylalanine or tryptophan. D genes are given only for firm matches. The size field is filled for only some rows; it gives once, few, many or a size class.

TRBJ1-5 | few | TRBV5-1 | 15 | TRBD1 | CASSSGQGRNQPQHF | TGCGCCAGCAGCTCTGGACAGGGGAGAAATCAGCCCCAGCATTTT
TRBJ2-7 | . | TRBV10-3 | 14 | . | CATRSRSDSYEQYF | TGTGCCACCCGTAGTAGGAGTGACTCCTACGAGCAGTACTTC
TRBJ1-2 | . | TRBV9 | 14 | TRBD1 | CASSKEQGADGYTF | TGTGCCAGCAGCAAAGAACAGGGGGCGGATGGCTACACCTTC
TRBJ2-5 | . | TRBV6-5 | 15 | TRBD2 | CASRLTSGGGGTQYF | TGTGCCAGCAGGCTGACTAGCGGGGGAGGTGGGACCCAGTACTTC
TRBJ2-3 | . | TRBV3-1/TRBV3-2 | 14 | . | CASSQGGPTDTQYF | TGTGCCAGCAGCCAAGGGGGGCCCACAGATACGCAGTATTTT
TRBJ2-1 | . | TRBV4-1 | 18 | TRBD2 | CASNLAGGRSSSYNEQFF | TGCGCCAGCAATCTAGCGGGGGGTCGAAGTAGCTCCTACAATGAGCAGTTCTTC
TRBJ1-1 | . | TRBV6-2/TRBV6-3 | 15 | TRBD1 | CASSYSGTGVTEAFF | TGTGCCAGCAGTTACTCCGGGACAGGGGTGACTGAAGCTTTCTTT
TRBJ2-3 | once | TRBV2 | 14 | TRBD2 | CASRAGTSTDTQYF | TGTGCCAGCAGAGCGGGGACTAGCACAGATACGCAGTATTTT
TRBJ2-3 | . | TRBV27 | 17 | TRBD2 | CASSLLGTSGVTDTQYF | TGTGCCAGCAGTTTATTAGGGACTAGCGGGGTCACAGATACGCAGTATTTT
TRBJ1-2 | . | TRBV4-1 | 15 | . | CASSQGRGWSYGYTF | TGCGCCAGCAGCCAAGGAAGGGGATGGAGCTATGGCTACACCTTC
TRBJ1-1 | few | TRBV23-1 | 14 | . | CASSQSGRYTEAFF | TGCGCCAGCAGTCAATCGGGCAGGTACACTGAAGCTTTCTTT
TRBJ1-2 | . | TRBV24-1 | 16 | . | CATSGVRGERGYGYTF | TGTGCCACCAGTGGAGTTCGGGGGGAAAGGGGCTATGGCTACACCTTC
TRBJ2-2 | . | TRBV5-1 | 15 | TRBD1 | CASSSGQGAPGELFF | TGCGCCAGCAGCTCGGGACAGGGGGCCCCCGGGGAGCTGTTTTTT
TRBJ1-1 | . | TRBV3-1/TRBV3-2 | 14 | . | CASSQVRPRTEAFF | TGTGCCAGCAGCCAAGTTCGGCCGAGGACTGAAGCTTTCTTT
TRBJ2-1 | . | TRBV18 | 13 | . | CASSPDSANEQFF | TGTGCCAGCTCACCCGACAGTGCCAATGAGCAGTTCTTC
TRBJ2-7 | . | TRBV6-5 | 15 | . | CASSRTPQPPYEQYF | TGTGCCAGCAGTCGGACTCCCCAGCCCCCCTACGAGCAGTACTTC
TRBJ1-5 | . | TRBV10-3 | 12 | . | CAISEQAQPQHF | TGTGCCATCAGTGAGCAGGCTCAGCCCCAGCATTTT
TRBJ2-7 | . | TRBV4-1 | 17 | . | CASSQWPAGASSYEQYF | TGCGCCAGCAGCCAATGGCCTGCAGGGGCATCCTCCTACGAGCAGTACTTC
TRBJ1-5 | . | TRBV7-4 | 19 | TRBD1 | CASSRTQGQGQYSNQPQHF | TGTGCCAGCAGCCGTACCCAGGGACAGGGCCAGTATAGCAATCAGCCCCAGCATTTT
TRBJ1-3 | . | TRBV28 | 11 | . | CASSFVDTIYF | TGTGCCAGCAGTTTCGTAGACACCATATATTTT
TRBJ2-1 | . | TRBV4-2 | 15 | . | CASSHGGRVYNEQFF | TGTGCCAGCAGCCACGGGGGGCGGGTCTACAATGAGCAGTTCTTC
TRBJ2-5 | . | TRBV6-2/TRBV6-3 | 13 | . | CASSLDRWETQYF | TGTGCCAGCAGTCTAGACAGATGGGAGACCCAGTACTTC
TRBJ2-1 | . | TRBV6-5 | 13 | . | CASRGSSYNEQFF | TGTGCCAGCCGCGGAAGCTCCTACAATGAGCAGTTCTTC
TRBJ2-6 | . | TRBV4-2 | 19 | TRBD2 | CASSQVSSGGVSGANVLTF | TGTGCCAGCAGCCAAGTGTCTAGCGGGGGGGTCTCTGGGGCCAACGTCCTGACTTTC
TRBJ1-3 | . | TRBV27 | 18 | TRBD1 | CASTDKKRDRGHGCTIYF | TGTGCCAGCACGGACAAAAAACGGGACAGGGGGCACGGGTGCACCATATATTTT
TRBJ1-2 | . | TRBV7-2 | 13 | TRBD1 | CASSRGQFLGYTF | TGTGCCAGCAGCCGGGGACAGTTCCTGGGCTACACCTTC
TRBJ1-5 | . | TRBV29-1 | 13 | TRBD1 | CSVGDRGNQPQHF | TGCAGCGTAGGCGACAGGGGGAATCAGCCCCAGCATTTT
TRBJ1-3 | . | TRBV28 | 16 | TRBD1 | CASSSAGTVAGNTIYF | TGTGCCAGCAGTTCAGCCGGGACAGTGGCTGGAAACACCATATATTTT
TRBJ2-7 | . | TRBV19 | 12 | TRBD1 | CATSDRVYEQYF | TGTGCCACCTCAGACAGGGTCTACGAGCAGTACTTC
TRBJ2-1 | . | TRBV28 | 14 | . | CASRGVSSYNEQFF | TGTGCCAGCCGCGGAGTTAGCTCCTACAATGAGCAGTTCTTC
TRBJ2-3 | . | TRBV10-1 | 14 | . | CASSDSRGTPSQYF | TGCGCCAGCAGTGATAGCAGGGGAACACCGTCGCAGTATTTT
TRBJ2-3 | . | TRBV7-9 | 15 | TRBD1 | CASSTPGQGMDTQYF | TGTGCCAGCAGTACTCCGGGACAGGGGATGGATACGCAGTATTTT
TRBJ1-4 | . | TRBV7-9 | 13 | . | CASSLTGWGKLFF | TGTGCCAGCAGCTTAACAGGGTGGGGAAAACTGTTTTTT
TRBJ2-3 | . | TRBV18 | 15 | . | CASSPATGSTDTQYF | TGTGCCAGCTCACCGGCAACGGGTAGCACAGATACGCAGTATTTT
TRBJ2-1 | . | TRBV18 | 12 | . | CASSPLKAEQFF | TGTGCCAGCTCACCGCTCAAAGCTGAGCAGTTCTTC
TRBJ1-2 | . | TRBV2 | 14 | . | CASSDAGAGYGYTF | TGTGCCAGCAGCGATGCGGGAGCCGGCTATGGCTACACCTTC
TRBJ1-3 | . | TRBV5-1 | 17 | . | CASSRGGLEISGNTIYF | TGCGCCAGCAGCCGCGGGGGGCTGGAGATCTCTGGAAACACCATATATTTT
TRBJ2-5 | . | TRBV21-1 | 14 | . | CASGPPGRRETQYF | TGTGCCAGCGGCCCCCCAGGGCGGCGAGAGACCCAGTACTTC
TRBJ1-6 | . | TRBV7-8 | 14 | . | CASSLEGGYSPLHF | TGTGCCAGCAGCTTAGAGGGAGGATATTCACCCCTCCACTTT
TRBJ1-3 | . | TRBV30 | 20 | . | CAWSVLRMLGVSISGNTIYF | TGTGCCTGGAGTGTACTGAGAATGTTAGGAGTATCTATCTCTGGAAACACCATATATTTT
TRBJ2-1 | . | TRBV11-3 | 14 | . | CASSLAGLASEQFF | TGTGCCAGCAGCTTAGCGGGGCTAGCGAGTGAGCAGTTCTTC
TRBJ2-7 | . | TRBV5-6 | 15 | TRBD1 | CASSVPGTGLNEQYF | TGTGCCAGCAGCGTACCCGGGACAGGGCTCAACGAGCAGTACTTC
TRBJ1-2 | . | TRBV3-1/TRBV3-2 | 14 | . | CASSHGGMDYGYTF | TGTGCCAGCAGCCATGGAGGGATGGACTATGGCTACACCTTC
TRBJ2-3 | . | TRBV28 | 14 | TRBD1 | CASSSGTGKDTQYF | TGTGCCAGCAGTTCCGGGACAGGGAAGGATACGCAGTATTTT
TRBJ2-6 | many | TRBV10-3 | 17 | . | CAISETPGPSGANVLTF | TGTGCCATCAGTGAGACACCAGGGCCATCTGGGGCCAACGTCCTGACTTTC
TRBJ1-1 | once | TRBV20-1 | 11 | . | CSASLRERAFF | TGCAGTGCTAGTCTCAGGGAACGAGCTTTCTTT